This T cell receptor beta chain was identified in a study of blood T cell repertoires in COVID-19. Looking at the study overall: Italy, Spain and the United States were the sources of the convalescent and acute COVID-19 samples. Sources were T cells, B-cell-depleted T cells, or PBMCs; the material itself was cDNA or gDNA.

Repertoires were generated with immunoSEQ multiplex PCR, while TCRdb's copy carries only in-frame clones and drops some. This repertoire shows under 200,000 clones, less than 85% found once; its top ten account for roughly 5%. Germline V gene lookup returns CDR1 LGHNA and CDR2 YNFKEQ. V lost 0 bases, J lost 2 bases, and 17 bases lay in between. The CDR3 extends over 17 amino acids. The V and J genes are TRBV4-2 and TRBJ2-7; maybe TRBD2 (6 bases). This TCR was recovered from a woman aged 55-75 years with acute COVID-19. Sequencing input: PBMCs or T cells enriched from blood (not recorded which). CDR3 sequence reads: CASSQDRAVAVPYEQYF. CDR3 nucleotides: TGTGCCAGCAGCCAAGATCGAGCGGTAGCGGTCCCCTACGAGCAGTACTTC.